The rows below give T cell receptor beta chains drawn from one sample of a study of blood T cell repertoires in COVID-19. Measured with immunoSEQ multiplex PCR; TCRdb has only the in-frame clones, and not every one. This sample has over 200,000 clones, with under 90% found just once. The sample was PBMCs or T cells enriched from blood (not recorded which). The source of these receptors is a woman between 45 and 65 years old with acute COVID-19. Each CDR3 is given with its conserved first and last residue. The D gene is left open where the match is weak.

J gene	CDR3 length	V gene	D gene	CDR3 DNA	CDR3 protein
TRBJ2-3	17	TRBV27	TRBD2	TGTGCCAGCAGTTTATCGAGCCTAGCGGGGAACACAGATACGCAGTATTTT	CASSLSSLAGNTDTQYF
TRBJ2-1	16	TRBV5-5	TRBD1	TGTGCCAGCAGCTTCCGCGGACAGGGCGGTGTCAATGAGCAGTTCTTC	CASSFRGQGGVNEQFF
TRBJ2-4	13	TRBV2	TRBD1	TGTGCCAGACAGGGGGCCCTCCGAAACATTCAGTACTTC	CARQGALRNIQYF
TRBJ2-2	15	TRBV3-1/TRBV3-2	TRBD2	TGTGCCAGCAGCCAAGTCGGGGGGTTGAGCGGGGAGCTGTTTTTT	CASSQVGGLSGELFF
TRBJ2-5	14	TRBV21-1	NA	TGTGCCAGCAGCAAGTGTGGGACTCAAGAGACCCAGTACTTC	CASSKCGTQETQYF
TRBJ1-5	13	TRBV12-3/TRBV12-4	NA	TGTGCCAGCAGTCGCGGTGGAAATCAGCCCCAGCATTTT	CASSRGGNQPQHF
TRBJ2-7	15	TRBV28	TRBD2	TGTGCCGTACTGGGGGGGGTGATAAGCTCCTACGAGCAGTACTTC	CAVLGGVISSYEQYF
TRBJ2-1	17	TRBV14	NA	TGTGCCAGCAGTCAGGAGATCCGGACAGCCGTCTCGCGGGAGCAGTTCTTC	CASSQEIRTAVSREQFF
TRBJ1-2	15	TRBV27	NA	TGTGCCAGCAGTTCTCGAAGCGACAGTATTCTTGGCTACACCTTC	CASSSRSDSILGYTF
TRBJ2-3	15	TRBV18	NA	TGTGCCAGCTCACCGGTTTCTAGCCAAGATTTGAAGCAGTATTTT	CASSPVSSQDLKQYF
TRBJ2-2	19	TRBV24-1	TRBD2	TGTGCCACCAGTGATTTGAAGACTAGCGGGGGGCTGAACACCGGGGAGCTGTTTTTT	CATSDLKTSGGLNTGELFF